This T cell receptor beta chain is drawn from a study of CD8 T cells in ankylosing spondylitis. Overall study findings and caveats: It appeared that ankylosing spondylitis blood was characterized by a TCR beta motif of about eight highly homologous variants. With a CD8+ phenotype, disease-linked clones were relatively rare in peripheral blood. Reportedly, significant enrichment of disease-linked clones occurred in matched ankylosing spondylitis synovial fluid. Some motif variants had been reported before (in reactive arthritis synovial fluid and blood).

A quantitative 5'-RACE method, one with molecular barcodes, was used to make TCR beta libraries. Each CDR3 protein is one row after TCRdb ran MiXCR on the 5' RACE reads. The sample lists 220,000 or so distinct CDR3 sequences, approximately 16% occurring once. Turning to this clonotype: Its antigen is unidentified.

Sample: blood, either unsorted or a sorted T cell fraction (not recorded which). The sequence was collected from a male donor with ankylosing spondylitis.

The DNA for the CDR3 is TGTGCCAGCAGCTTCAGGAGCTCCTACGAGCAGTACTTC. It yields the protein CASSFRSSYEQYF. The chain recombines TRBV5-6 with TRBJ2-7; no clear D gene. The CDR3 covers 13 residues. Germline CDR1 is SGHDT and CDR2 is YYEEEE. V shed 2 bases and J shed 0 bases, with 6 bases lying between them.